This entry lists 22 T cell receptor beta chains sequenced from one sample in a study of T-cell reconstitution after alpha-beta-depleted transplantation in children. The TCRbeta library incorporated unique molecular identifiers. TCRdb reprocessed the PCR reads via MiXCR and lists one record per CDR3 protein. The data show around 200,000 distinct CDR3 sequences, under 13% seen once. This specimen was PBMCs, taken before TCRalphabeta/CD19-depleted stem cell transplant. Receptors originate from a child under three years old with acute myeloid leukemia, due to receive a stem cell transplant.

This clonotype was recorded at least ten times. The chain recombines TRBV20-1 with TRBJ2-1; the D gene is possibly TRBD1 (5 bases). This CDR3 comprises 13 residues. Germline-derived CDR1 and CDR2 are DFQATT and SNEGSKA (reference sequence). Trimming removed 2 bases at V and 5 bases at J, with 10 bases between. The CDR3 bases are TGCAGTGCTAGACCTCCGACAGACAATGAGCAGTTCTTC. Protein product: CSARPPTDNEQFF.

This clonotype was seen at least ten times. V is TRBV5-8 and J is TRBJ2-3; 9 bases match TRBD2. CDR1 SGHTS and CDR2 YDEGEE come from the germline V gene. Germline trimming cut 0 bases from V and 6 bases from J; bases unmatched to any gene: 2. This CDR3 is built from 14 residues. The CDR3 loop is CASSLGLAEDTQYF. The CDR3 DNA reads as TGTGCCAGCAGCTTGGGACTAGCGGAGGATACGCAGTATTTT.

This clonotype was picked up many times. V is TRBV11-2 and J is TRBJ2-1; tentatively, D is TRBD2 (6 bases). Deletions cut 1 base from V and 8 bases from J, with 9 bases between. There are 13 residues in the CDR3. Germline V gene sequence: CDR1 SGHAT, CDR2 FQNNGV. The CDR3 sequence is CASSLVRRDEQFF. CDR3 nucleotide sequence: TGTGCCAGCAGCTTAGTTAGGAGGGATGAGCAGTTCTTC.

This clonotype was recorded at least ten times. V gene TRBV5-6 combines with J gene TRBJ2-4; either TRBD1 or TRBD2 may fit D (5 bases each). The germline V gene encodes CDR1 SGHDT and CDR2 YYEEEE. The CDR3 has 16 residues. The V end lost 6 bases, the J end lost 1 base, and 17 bases lay between the germline ends. CDR3 loop: CASINRDEGAKNIQYF. The CDR3 bases are TGTGCCAGCATCAACCGGGACGAAGGGGCCAAAAACATTCAGTACTTC.

V usage is TRBV10-1 and J usage is TRBJ2-3; D unclear. Germline assignment: CDR1 WNHNN and CDR2 SYGVQD (reference sequence). This CDR3 region has 15 residues. Trimming left V 3 bases short and J 2 bases short, with 12 bases between. The CDR3 protein is CASSDRGDPTDTQYF. Written as DNA, the CDR3 is TGCGCCAGCAGTGACCGCGGAGATCCCACAGATACGCAGTATTTT.

The chain has TRBV7-6 and TRBJ2-5; TRBD1 or TRBD2 may be the D gene (5 bases each). CDR3 length: 15 amino acids. Per germline, CDR1 SGHVS and CDR2 FNYEAQ. Deletions cut 1 base from V and 5 bases from J, with 14 bases between. The CDR3 sequence is CASSLGLGVGETQYF. The CDR3 DNA is TGTGCCAGCAGCTTAGGGCTGGGGGTCGGGGAGACCCAGTACTTC.

The sample holds many counts of this clonotype. The V gene is TRBV12-3 or TRBV12-4, the J gene TRBJ2-7; D remains ambiguous. The CDR3 runs to 11 residues. Trimming removed 3 bases from V and 10 bases from J, with 10 bases in between. CDR3 DNA sequence: TGTGCCAGCAGTTTTGGGCGGCTACAGTACTTC. Amino acid sequence: CASSFGRLQYF.

Many counts were recorded for this clonotype. The gene calls are TRBV5-1 and TRBJ2-3, with TRBD2 matching over 15 bases. Germline V gene data show CDR1 as SGHRS and CDR2 as YFSETQ. With 4 bases clipped from V and 7 bases from J, the junction kept 16 bases outside the gene matches. CDR3 length equals 19 residues. CDR3 nucleotides: TGCGCCAGCAGCCCTGGACTAGCGGGAGGGCAGGGGATCACGTATACGCAGTATTTT. The encoded protein is CASSPGLAGGQGITYTQYF.

This clonotype was seen many times. This chain uses TRBV4-2 with TRBJ1-1; TRBD1 aligns across 8 bases. Trimming took 0 bases from V and 1 from J; bases not matched to a gene: 7. The CDR3 has 17 residues. Germline CDR1 LGHNA, CDR2 YNFKEQ. Here the CDR3 DNA reads TGTGCCAGCAGCCAAGAAGGGACAGGCCGTACGAACACTGAAGCTTTCTTT. It translates to CASSQEGTGRTNTEAFF.

The table lists this clonotype with many counts. The DNA of the CDR3 is TGCGCCAGCAGCTTGACTCCGGCCCCCGCGCCCCAGCATTTT. As protein: CASSLTPAPAPQHF. The V call is TRBV5-1, the J call TRBJ1-5; no definite D call. Germline CDR1 SGHRS, CDR2 YFSETQ. The CDR3 is 14 residues long. V was trimmed by 1 base and J by 9 bases, leaving 14 bases between them.

This clonotype was seen repeatedly, ten times or more. The chain uses TRBV5-1 and TRBJ2-1; 10 nucleotides agree with TRBD2. Germline V gene sequence: CDR1 SGHRS, CDR2 YFSETQ. V lost 4 bases, J lost 2 bases, and 3 bases stayed unmatched. The CDR3 loop spans 15 amino acids. CDR3 loop: CASSGTSATYNEQFF. DNA of the CDR3: TGCGCCAGCAGCGGGACTAGCGCTACCTACAATGAGCAGTTCTTC.

This clonotype appeared many times. The genes are TRBV3-1 and TRBJ2-1; unclear D gene. The CDR3 has 11 amino acids. Trimming stripped 1 base from V and 10 bases from J, with 5 bases between. Germline V gene data show CDR1 as LGHDT and CDR2 as YNNKEL (reference sequence). The CDR3 sequence: CASSQVGEQFF. In DNA, the CDR3 is TGTGCCAGCAGCCAAGTGGGAGAGCAGTTCTTC.

This clonotype was counted many times. J is TRBJ2-5 and V is TRBV29-1, with no clear D. CDR1 and CDR2 (germline): SQVTM, ANQGSEA. V shed 0 bases and J shed 5 bases, with 10 bases lying between them. The CDR3 spans 13 residues. The CDR3 spells CSVEELPHETQYF. The CDR3, as DNA: TGCAGCGTTGAAGAACTCCCCCACGAGACCCAGTACTTC.

This clonotype was counted ten times or more. The V gene is TRBV12-3 or TRBV12-4, the J gene TRBJ1-5; D is undetermined. V lost 5 bases to trimming and J lost 3 bases, with 8 bases between them. This CDR3 contains 13 residues. CDR3 amino acids: CASSLGDNQPQHF. CDR3 bases: TGTGCCAGCAGTCTCGGGGACAATCAGCCCCAGCATTTT.

The sample holds many counts of this clonotype. The chain couples TRBV12-3 or TRBV12-4 to TRBJ1-2; D remains unclear. The CDR3 extends over 14 amino acids. Trimming removed 6 bases at V and 1 base at J, with 12 bases between. CDR3 amino acids: CASSPGPYNYGYTF. In DNA, the CDR3 is TGTGCCAGCAGCCCAGGCCCGTATAACTATGGCTACACCTTC.

This sequence joins TRBV18 and TRBJ1-2, with D possibly being TRBD1 (5 bases). The CDR3 loop spans 14 amino acids. Germline V gives CDR1 KGHSH, CDR2 LQKENI. V lost 5 bases and J lost 8, with 18 bases in between. CDR3 DNA: TGTGCCAGCTCAACCGGGACGGATCCTAGGGGCTACACCTTC. It yields the protein CASSTGTDPRGYTF.

At least ten counts were recorded for this clonotype. This rearrangement joins TRBV6-5 to TRBJ1-2; 8 bases align to TRBD1. The CDR3 has 13 residues. The germline gives CDR1 MNHEY, CDR2 SVGAGI. V was clipped by 2 bases and J by 8 bases; unmatched bases: 4. The CDR3 sequence is CASSYLTGDGYTF. Here the CDR3 DNA reads TGTGCCAGCAGTTACCTGACAGGGGACGGCTACACCTTC.

This clonotype was recorded at least ten times. Mismatch with germline at one junction end may stem from a read error. This rearrangement joins TRBV5-4 to TRBJ2-3, with D maybe TRBD2 (6 bases). Germline lookup yields CDR1 SGHNT and CDR2 YYREEE (reference sequence). The CDR3 has 15 amino acids. CDR3 sequence (DNA): TGTGCCAGCAGATTGGAGGGAGTAAGCACAGATACGCAGTATTTT. This codes for CASRLEGVSTDTQYF.

This sequence joins TRBV20-1 and TRBJ2-3; TRBD2 matches 8 bases. This CDR3 contains 15 residues. Germline CDR1 is DFQATT and CDR2 is SNEGSKA (reference sequence). The junction had 11 bases not matched to a gene; V was cut back by 6 bases and J by 3 bases. The CDR3, as DNA: TGCAGTGCCCGCCCGGGACTAGAGGTGACAGATACGCAGTATTTT. It is translated as CSARPGLEVTDTQYF.

This clonotype was detected many times. The chain uses TRBV3-1 and TRBJ2-7, with 7 bases lining up with TRBD1. This CDR3 has 16 residues. Germline loops: CDR1 LGHDT, CDR2 YNNKEL (reference sequence). The V gene end was trimmed by 1 base and the J gene end by 2 bases; junction bases not matched to a gene: 8. The CDR3 DNA follows: TGTGCCAGCAGCCAAGTTCCGGGACAGTCCGCCTACGAGCAGTACTTC. It specifies CASSQVPGQSAYEQYF.

Remarks on this clonotype: One base away lies a much larger clone, so this may be a sequencing read error. V is TRBV5-1 and J is TRBJ2-7; D is unclear. Germline CDR1 and CDR2: SGHRS and YFSETQ. This CDR3 has 11 amino acids. CDR3 protein: CASRGASEPYF. The CDR3 DNA sequence: TGCGCCAGCAGAGGCGCTTCCGAGCCGTACTTC.

This clonotype was observed many times. The chain employs TRBV12-3 or TRBV12-4 and TRBJ2-2, with 7 bases identical to TRBD1. CDR3 size: 13 residues. The junction had 3 bases not matched to a gene; V was cut back by 10 bases and J by 1 base. The CDR3 spells CATRTGNTGELFF. The DNA for the CDR3 is TGTGCCACCCGGACAGGGAACACCGGGGAGCTGTTTTTT.